Below, 6 T cell receptor beta chains from the same sample are listed, as sequenced in a study of Graves' ophthalmopathy and Graves' hyperthyroidism. Amplified TCR beta CDR3 regions were obtained using RNA transcripts as template. RT-PCR in the first round used HTBI primers; a second-round multiplex PCR followed. TCRdb passed the multiplex PCR reads through MiXCR, listing each CDR3 protein once. The table has over 200,000 distinct CDR3 sequences, approximately 29% seen once; the top ten hold approximately 9%. Source material: peripheral blood. The receptor source for this set is a man between 50 and 59 years old with Graves' ophthalmopathy.

The chain has TRBV6-5 and TRBJ2-5; 10 nucleotides agree with TRBD1. CDR3 length: 16 residues. V lost 4 bases to trimming and J lost 5 bases; unmatched junction nucleotides: 10. Germline V gene lookup returns CDR1 MNHEY and CDR2 SVGAGI. The CDR3 protein is CASSFPGQGLRETQYF. The DNA for the CDR3 is TGTGCCAGCAGTTTTCCGGGACAGGGGCTTCGGGAGACCCAGTACTTC.

This clonotype was seen ten or more times. The chain recombines TRBV11-2 with TRBJ2-2; D not resolved. Germline-derived CDR1 and CDR2 are SGHAT and FQNNGV. The CDR3 contains 15 residues. V lost 5 bases and J lost 5, with 15 bases in between. The CDR3 coding sequence is TGTGCCAGCAGCCGCGGCGGTGGGGTTACCGGGGAGCTGTTTTTT. Protein sequence: CASSRGGGVTGELFF.

This clonotype occurred many times. The rearrangement uses TRBV7-8 and TRBJ2-5, with no clear D. This CDR3 contains 14 residues. V gave up 1 base and J gave up 3 bases, with 9 bases separating them. Per the germline V gene, CDR1 is SGHVS and CDR2 is FQNEAQ. The CDR3 region is CASSLVVGKETQYF. The CDR3 region has the DNA TGTGCCAGCAGCTTAGTTGTAGGGAAAGAGACCCAGTACTTC.

Ten or more counts support this clonotype. The J gene is TRBJ2-5, the V gene TRBV10-3; no definite D call. V was trimmed by 2 bases and J by 3 bases, leaving 1 base between them. CDR1 ENHRY and CDR2 SYGVKD come from the germline V gene. This CDR3 region has 11 residues. In DNA form, the CDR3 reads TGTGCCATCAGTGAGAAAGAGACCCAGTACTTC. It yields the protein CAISEKETQYF.

This clonotype showed up just a few times. CDR3 sequence reads: CASSSGSGRQETQYF. CDR3 DNA sequence: TGTGCCAGCAGCTCCGGTAGCGGGAGACAAGAGACCCAGTACTTC. The chain employs TRBV11-3 and TRBJ2-5; 9 bases are a match to TRBD2. This CDR3 spans 15 amino acids. V was pared by 4 bases and J by 2 bases, with 5 bases of the junction left unmatched. CDR1 is SGHNT, CDR2 YENEEA, per germline.

This clonotype has a count of ten or more. The CDR3 DNA reads TGTGCCAGCAGTCCTCAGGGTGAAATGAACACTGAAGCTTTCTTT. Amino acids: CASSPQGEMNTEAFF. The rearrangement joins TRBV6-5 to TRBJ1-1; perhaps TRBD1 as D (5 bases). Germline lookup yields CDR1 MNHEY and CDR2 SVGAGI. The CDR3 length is 15 residues. V was pared by 5 bases and J by 0 bases, with 13 bases between.